These T cell receptor beta chains were read from a single sample in a study of long-term antiretroviral therapy in people with HIV. Only in-frame clones appear in the TCRdb table, and some are missing; sequencing was by immunoSEQ multiplex PCR. The table shows some 40,000 clones, with less than 90% occurring only once. Material: unsorted PBMCs, obtained 1 year after starting antiretroviral therapy. These receptors all come from a man aged 18-30 years with HIV. Both conserved end residues are part of each CDR3. Each record gives: J gene, V gene, clone size, D gene, CDR3 protein, CDR3 DNA. A D gene is named only where the DNA matches it firmly. The listing skips clone size in some rows; elsewhere it reads once, few, many or a size class.

>TRBJ1-2|TRBV6-5|NA|TRBD1
CASSFGPQGPYGYTF
TGTGCCAGCAGTTTCGGACCACAGGGGCCCTATGGCTACACCTTC
>TRBJ1-1|TRBV5-1|NA|TRBD1
CASSLGQGFTEAFF
TGCGCCAGCAGCTTGGGACAGGGCTTCACTGAAGCTTTCTTT
>TRBJ2-7|TRBV5-4|NA|NA
CASSWEGVYKPAEQYF
TGTGCCAGCAGCTGGGAGGGGGTCTACAAACCGGCCGAGCAGTACTTC
>TRBJ2-7|TRBV28|NA|NA
CASSYPQGGPLYEQYF
TGTGCCAGCAGTTACCCGCAAGGGGGTCCTCTCTACGAGCAGTACTTC
>TRBJ1-1|TRBV19|NA|NA
CASSIDALNTEAFF
TGTGCCAGTAGTATAGATGCGCTGAACACTGAAGCTTTCTTT
>TRBJ1-5|TRBV28|NA|NA
CASSAHGQPQHF
TGTGCCAGCAGTGCCCATGGTCAGCCCCAGCATTTT
>TRBJ2-7|TRBV5-5|NA|TRBD1
CASSFRSAGGHEQYF
TGTGCCAGCAGCTTCCGATCGGCAGGGGGCCACGAGCAGTACTTC
>TRBJ1-1|TRBV7-6|NA|NA
CASKWQVHTEAFF
TGTGCCAGCAAGTGGCAGGTCCACACTGAAGCTTTCTTT
>TRBJ2-2|TRBV28|NA|NA
CASRVAGELFF
TGTGCCAGCAGGGTAGCCGGGGAGCTGTTTTTT
>TRBJ1-3|TRBV13|NA|TRBD1
CASSRGTGAGNTIYF
TGTGCCAGCAGCAGAGGGACAGGGGCCGGAAACACCATATATTTT
>TRBJ2-2|TRBV18|NA|NA
CASSLPVGADGELFF
TGTGCCAGCTCATTGCCCGTGGGCGCGGACGGGGAGCTGTTTTTT
>TRBJ2-1|TRBV7-9|NA|NA
CASSQGTGEQFF
TGTGCCAGCAGCCAGGGGACGGGTGAGCAGTTCTTC
>TRBJ2-7|TRBV7-9|NA|NA
CASSLGQGLSYKQYF
TGTGCCAGCAGCTTAGGACAGGGACTCTCCTACAAGCAGTACTTC
>TRBJ1-1|TRBV7-2|NA|NA
CASRGMNTEAFF
TGTGCCAGTAGGGGAATGAACACTGAAGCTTTCTTT
>TRBJ2-3|TRBV27|NA|NA
CASRASGTDTQYF
TGTGCCAGCAGGGCTAGCGGCACAGATACGCAGTATTTT
>TRBJ2-4|TRBV19|NA|NA
CASSRRDSIAKNIQYF
TGTGCCAGTAGTCGCAGGGACTCAATAGCCAAAAACATTCAGTACTTC
>TRBJ2-1|TRBV5-1|NA|TRBD2
CASMTGRDSYNEQFF
TGCGCCAGCATGACCGGGAGGGACTCCTACAATGAGCAGTTCTTC
>TRBJ1-2|TRBV18|NA|NA
CASSPDYGYTF
TGTGCCAGCTCACCAGACTATGGCTACACCTTC
>TRBJ1-1|TRBV4-1|NA|NA
CASSYLANTEAFF
TGCGCCAGCAGCTACCTCGCGAACACTGAAGCTTTCTTT
>TRBJ2-7|TRBV12-5|once|NA
CASGLPRGEQYF
TGTGCTAGTGGTTTGCCCAGGGGCGAGCAGTACTTC
>TRBJ2-4|TRBV5-4|NA|NA
CASSLQTAGARDIQYF
TGTGCCAGCAGCCTTCAAACGGCGGGGGCAAGGGACATTCAGTACTTC
>TRBJ2-7|TRBV11-2|NA|NA
CASSSHYEQYF
TGTGCCAGCAGCTCCCACTACGAGCAGTACTTC
>TRBJ1-6|TRBV23-1|NA|TRBD1
CASTQGQGRNSPLHF
TGCGCCAGCACCCAGGGACAGGGCCGTAATTCACCCCTCCACTTT
>TRBJ2-2|TRBV6-1|NA|NA
CASSEALLYTEGTGELFF
TGTGCCAGCAGTGAAGCGCTTCTTTATACAGAGGGCACCGGGGAGCTGTTTTTT
>TRBJ2-1|TRBV2|NA|NA
CASSEIGSSYNEQFF
TGTGCCAGCAGTGAAATTGGCAGCTCCTACAATGAGCAGTTCTTC
>TRBJ1-2|TRBV5-4|NA|NA
CASSLGPERGYYGYTF
TGTGCCAGCAGCTTGGGCCCCGAGCGGGGGTACTATGGCTACACCTTC
>TRBJ2-1|TRBV5-1|NA|NA
CASSFPPPTFNEQFF
TGCGCCAGCAGCTTTCCCCCTCCTACCTTCAATGAGCAGTTCTTC
>TRBJ2-7|TRBV15|NA|NA
CATSRDGVQYF
TGTGCCACCAGCAGAGATGGGGTGCAGTACTTC
>TRBJ2-1|TRBV7-9|large|TRBD1
CASSPRTGAPNEQFF
TGTGCCAGCAGCCCAAGGACAGGGGCCCCCAATGAGCAGTTCTTC
>TRBJ2-7|TRBV28|NA|NA
CASSLRRGLDEQYF
TGTGCCAGCAGTTTGAGGCGTGGCCTGGACGAGCAGTACTTC
>TRBJ1-1|TRBV10-3|NA|TRBD1
CAISDGDRLTEAFF
TGTGCCATCAGTGATGGGGACAGACTCACTGAAGCTTTCTTT
>TRBJ2-5|TRBV7-6|NA|TRBD2
CASSLRLAGVNQETQYF
TGTGCCAGCAGCTTACGGCTGGCGGGGGTGAACCAAGAGACCCAGTACTTC
>TRBJ2-5|TRBV5-1|NA|NA
CASSLAGQKLRETQYF
TGCGCCAGCAGCTTGGCCGGGCAGAAACTAAGGGAGACCCAGTACTTC
>TRBJ1-5|TRBV6-5|NA|NA
CASRAQGYNQPQHF
TGTGCCAGCAGAGCCCAGGGTTACAATCAGCCCCAGCATTTT
>TRBJ2-7|TRBV7-9|once|NA
CASSSQGTYEQYF
TGTGCCAGCAGCTCTCAGGGGACCTACGAGCAGTACTTC
>TRBJ1-5|TRBV19|NA|NA
CASRPSGGSNQPQHF
TGTGCCAGTAGGCCCTCGGGAGGGAGCAATCAGCCCCAGCATTTT
>TRBJ1-2|TRBV18|NA|NA
CASSPPAGPNYGYTF
TGTGCCAGCTCACCACCGGCAGGGCCTAACTATGGCTACACCTTC
>TRBJ1-2|TRBV13|NA|NA
CASSPGTGRRFGYTF
TGTGCCAGCAGCCCAGGAACAGGGCGGCGGTTTGGCTACACCTTC
>TRBJ2-7|TRBV19|NA|NA
CASSIGSGKIYEQYF
TGTGCCAGTAGTATAGGGTCAGGAAAGATTTACGAGCAGTACTTC
>TRBJ1-5|TRBV6-1|NA|TRBD1
CASSEGGTGANSNQPQHF
TGTGCCAGCAGTGAAGGGGGGACAGGGGCTAATAGCAATCAGCCCCAGCATTTT
>TRBJ2-7|TRBV2|few|NA
CASTLGHYYEQYF
TGTGCCAGCACCCTCGGACATTATTACGAGCAGTACTTC
>TRBJ2-7|TRBV21-1|NA|NA
CASSREDGTVSSYEQYF
TGTGCCAGCAGCAGAGAAGACGGGACGGTGAGCTCCTACGAGCAGTACTTC
>TRBJ1-1|TRBV6-5|NA|TRBD1
CASSIKGQGPEAFF
TGTGCCAGCAGTATAAAAGGACAGGGCCCTGAAGCTTTCTTT
>TRBJ2-7|TRBV7-8|once|TRBD1
CASSLTGRSYEQYF
TGTGCCAGCAGCTTGACAGGGAGATCCTACGAGCAGTACTTC
>TRBJ1-2|TRBV11-2|NA|NA
CASSLVGPQYGYTF
TGTGCCAGCAGCTTAGTAGGACCGCAGTATGGCTACACCTTC
>TRBJ2-7|TRBV5-5|NA|NA
CASSLNRGGYSYEQYF
TGTGCCAGCAGTTTGAACAGGGGAGGGTACTCCTACGAGCAGTACTTC
>TRBJ2-5|TRBV6-1|NA|TRBD1
CASSEETGGGATQYF
TGTGCCAGCAGTGAAGAGACAGGGGGCGGCGCGACCCAGTACTTC
>TRBJ1-2|TRBV29-1|NA|TRBD1
CSVEGGTGEYYGYTF
TGCAGCGTTGAAGGTGGGACAGGGGAATACTATGGCTACACCTTC
>TRBJ2-7|TRBV6-1|NA|TRBD1
CASSAGTGPYEQYF
TGTGCCAGCTCCGCCGGGACAGGGCCCTACGAGCAGTACTTC
>TRBJ2-3|TRBV7-2|NA|NA
CASSLKWGLDTQYF
TGTGCCAGCAGCTTAAAGTGGGGTCTGGATACGCAGTATTTT
>TRBJ1-1|TRBV5-1|NA|TRBD1
CASSSYRGTEAFF
TGCGCCAGCAGCTCTTACAGGGGGACTGAAGCTTTCTTT
>TRBJ1-1|TRBV27|once|NA
CASSLKGGEAFF
TGTGCCAGCAGTTTGAAGGGCGGTGAAGCTTTCTTT
>TRBJ1-6|TRBV2|NA|NA
CASSESRLANSPLHF
TGTGCCAGCAGTGAATCCCGACTGGCTAATTCACCCCTCCACTTT
>TRBJ1-1|TRBV6-6|NA|NA
CASSLTRTTEAFF
TGTGCCAGCAGTTTAACACGGACCACTGAAGCTTTCTTT
>TRBJ1-2|TRBV5-8|NA|TRBD1
CASSLSGTVLRYGYTF
TGTGCCAGCAGCTTGTCAGGGACAGTCCTCCGCTATGGCTACACCTTC
>TRBJ1-2|TRBV7-9|NA|NA
CASSLRAQGPNYGYTF
TGTGCCAGCAGCTTAAGGGCCCAGGGACCTAACTATGGCTACACCTTC
>TRBJ1-1|TRBV19|NA|NA
CASSIGEGNTEAFF
TGTGCCAGTAGTATAGGAGAAGGGAACACTGAAGCTTTCTTT
>TRBJ2-3|TRBV6-1|NA|NA
CASRTDRPPDTQYF
TGTGCCAGCAGGACCGACAGGCCGCCAGATACGCAGTATTTT
>TRBJ1-1|TRBV19|NA|NA
CASSMDTGADGAFF
TGTGCCAGTAGTATGGACACGGGGGCAGATGGAGCTTTCTTT